This is a list of T cell receptor beta chains from one sample in a study of cytomegalovirus exposure and HLA in healthy donors. Profiled with immunoSEQ multiplex PCR; TCRdb holds only in-frame clones, not every one. This table has about 160,000 clones, over 70% appearing once. The sequenced sample was PBMCs. These receptors were obtained from a man in his fifties or sixties in good health and CMV-seropositive. CDR3s include the opening cysteine and the closing phenylalanine or tryptophan. D genes are given only for firm matches. A row's size may be missing; if present it is once, few, many or a size class.

J | size | V | D | DNA | CDR3
TRBJ2-1 | NA | TRBV5-3 | TRBD1 | TGTGCCAGAAGCTCGCGGGACAGGGGGAGCCCCTACAATGAGCAGTTCTTC | CARSSRDRGSPYNEQFF
TRBJ2-7 | NA | TRBV6-1 | TRBD1 | TGTGCCAGCCGGATAACAGGGGGCGAGACGCGGGAGCAGTACTTC | CASRITGGETREQYF
TRBJ1-4 | NA | TRBV7-8 | NA | TGTGCCAGCAGCCCCCTCACAGGGACAACTAATGAAAAACTGTTTTTT | CASSPLTGTTNEKLFF
TRBJ1-2 | once | TRBV6-5 | NA | TGTGCCAGCAGGACACAGGGCGACTATGGCTACACCTTC | CASRTQGDYGYTF
TRBJ2-1 | NA | TRBV18 | TRBD2 | TGTGCCAGCGCACTAGCGTTCAATGAGCAGTTCTTC | CASALAFNEQFF
TRBJ2-5 | NA | TRBV25-1 | TRBD2 | TGTGCCAGCAGTGTAGCGGGGGACGTTTGGTACCAAGAGACCCAGTACTTC | CASSVAGDVWYQETQYF
TRBJ1-1 | NA | TRBV29-1 | NA | TGCAGCGTTGGGGGCTGGGACACTGAAGCTTTCTTT | CSVGGWDTEAFF
TRBJ2-1 | few | TRBV19 | NA | TGTGCCAGTAGTATAGAGGCAGGGGAGACTGAGCAGTTCTTC | CASSIEAGETEQFF
TRBJ1-2 | NA | TRBV6-5 | NA | TGTGCCAGCAGAATATCAGCTAACTATGGCTACACCTTC | CASRISANYGYTF
TRBJ1-1 | NA | TRBV4-1 | NA | TGCGCCAGCAGCCCTTCTGCGAGGGCCGTGAACACTGAAGCTTTCTTT | CASSPSARAVNTEAFF
TRBJ2-7 | NA | TRBV7-6 | NA | TGTGCCAGCAGCTTAGCGACAGGAAGTGTCGGCGAGCAGTACTTC | CASSLATGSVGEQYF
TRBJ2-2 | NA | TRBV7-9 | TRBD1 | TGTGCCAGCAGCACCTACAGGGGGCGCAACACCGGGGAGCTGTTTTTT | CASSTYRGRNTGELFF
TRBJ2-5 | few | TRBV7-8 | NA | TGTGCCGAACTTAGAGAAGAGACCCAGTACTTC | CAELREETQYF
TRBJ1-4 | NA | TRBV6-1 | NA | TGTGCCAGCAGTGGATCGATAGCAACTAATGAAAAACTGTTTTTT | CASSGSIATNEKLFF
TRBJ2-2 | NA | TRBV4-3 | TRBD2 | TGCGCCAGCAGCCAAGGCCGGGGGGGGCCGGCCGGGGAGCTGTTTTTT | CASSQGRGGPAGELFF
TRBJ2-1 | NA | TRBV18 | TRBD2 | TGTGCCAGCTCACCAGGGACTAGCTACAATGAGCAGTTCTTC | CASSPGTSYNEQFF
TRBJ2-5 | once | TRBV2 | TRBD1 | TGTGCCAGCAGTGGGCAGGGGGTTAGGGAGACCCAGTACTTC | CASSGQGVRETQYF
TRBJ1-1 | NA | TRBV7-3 | NA | TGTGCCAGCAGCTTAGAGCCGGGGAAGAACACTGAAGCTTTCTTT | CASSLEPGKNTEAFF
TRBJ2-2 | NA | TRBV11-2 | TRBD2 | TGTGCCAGCAGCGCGTCCGGGGGGGGTACCGGGGAGCTGTTTTTT | CASSASGGGTGELFF
TRBJ2-3 | NA | TRBV9 | TRBD2 | TGTGCCAGCAGCCCCGACAGGGAGGGACTAGCGGGAGAAGATACGCAGTATTTT | CASSPDREGLAGEDTQYF
TRBJ2-7 | NA | TRBV29-1 | NA | TGCAGCGGATCTTGGGGGCTCGGAGAGCAGTACTTC | CSGSWGLGEQYF
TRBJ2-1 | once | TRBV19 | TRBD1 | TGTGCCAGTAGTCTGGGACAGGGGGTACGTGAGCAGTTCTTC | CASSLGQGVREQFF
TRBJ1-2 | NA | TRBV30 | NA | TGTGCCTGGAGTGTAAGGGGTTTTAACTATGGCTACACCTTC | CAWSVRGFNYGYTF
TRBJ1-6 | NA | TRBV6-4 | NA | TGTGCCAGCAGCCACACAGGGAGTAGTAATTCACCCCTCCACTTT | CASSHTGSSNSPLHF
TRBJ2-7 | NA | TRBV5-1 | TRBD2 | TGCGCCAGCAGCATGGGACTAGCGGGAGGCCATCTCTCCTACGAGCAGTACTTC | CASSMGLAGGHLSYEQYF
TRBJ1-2 | once | TRBV7-9 | NA | TGTGCCAGCAGCGGCGCCGGGATCTATGGCTACACCTTC | CASSGAGIYGYTF
TRBJ1-1 | once | TRBV20-1 | TRBD1 | TGCAGTGCTAGAGGGGACAGGGAAGCTTTCTTT | CSARGDREAFF
TRBJ2-2 | NA | TRBV9 | NA | TGTGCCAGCAGCGTTCGACAGTACACCGGGGAGCTGTTTTTT | CASSVRQYTGELFF
TRBJ2-7 | NA | TRBV11-2 | NA | TGTGCCAGCAGCTCGGGGGGCCTGATCATCGAGCAGTACTTC | CASSSGGLIIEQYF
TRBJ2-3 | NA | TRBV29-1 | NA | TGCAGCGTTGAGAGGGGCACAGATACGCAGTATTTT | CSVERGTDTQYF
TRBJ2-7 | once | TRBV28 | TRBD2 | TGTGCCAGCACCCATAGGGCGGGAGCTGGGTACGAGCAGTACTTC | CASTHRAGAGYEQYF
TRBJ2-7 | NA | TRBV20-1 | NA | TGCAGTGCTAGAACTTCCTACGAGCAGTACTTC | CSARTSYEQYF
TRBJ1-1 | NA | TRBV5-1 | NA | TGCGCCAGCAGCTTGGGTGGCGCGGCGAACACTGAAGCTTTCTTT | CASSLGGAANTEAFF
TRBJ2-2 | once | TRBV10-3 | TRBD2 | TGTGCCATCAGTGAGGGCGGGGGGAACACCGGGGAGCTGTTTTTT | CAISEGGGNTGELFF
TRBJ1-3 | once | TRBV10-3 | NA | TGTGCCATCAGTGACGAGGCCAAGCGAGGTGGAAACACCATATATTTT | CAISDEAKRGGNTIYF
TRBJ1-2 | NA | TRBV4-2 | NA | TGTGCCAGCAGCCAAGTCCCTAACAGCCCCGCCGGTGGCTACACCTTC | CASSQVPNSPAGGYTF